Following are 10 T cell receptor beta chains from one sample sequenced in a study of T-cell reconstitution after alpha-beta-depleted transplantation in children (TCRdb year 2016). To prepare the library, PCR was applied. Sequencing took place on an Illumina HiSeq 2500. Molecular barcoding was employed in the preparation of TCR libraries, with unique molecular identifiers being used to normalize TCRbeta repertoire quantification. TCRdb cleaned the public reads at Q25 with fastp, built clones with MiXCR and kept in-frame beta chains. Rows with one shared CDR3 protein collapse into an entry with the most common genes and DNA. The sample data list about 230,000 distinct CDR3 sequences, and about 12% of these were observed just once. Approximately 2.4% of the sample rests with the top ten. Sequences were derived from PBMCs from the stem cell graft donor, sampled from the stem cell graft. The receptors were sampled from a human donor who donated a stem cell graft to a child with acute lymphoblastic leukemia.

This clonotype was recorded a few times. The chain has TRBV6-5 and TRBJ2-3; TRBD1 aligns across 7 bases. This CDR3 has 16 residues. The trim removed 4 bases at V and 2 bases at J, leaving 9 bases unmatched. Germline V CDR1 and CDR2: MNHEY, SVGAGI. CDR3 DNA: TGTGCCAGCAGTTGGGGCCAGGGGGTGATCACAGATACGCAGTATTTT. Encoded protein: CASSWGQGVITDTQYF.

This clonotype was found many times. The chain combines TRBV18 with TRBJ1-5, with D hard to call. This CDR3 has 14 amino acids. Germline values: CDR1 KGHSH, CDR2 LQKENI. Trimming removed 1 base at V and 7 bases at J, with 11 bases between. The CDR3 DNA sequence: TGTGCCAGCTCACCACATCCTTCTGGACAGCCCCAGCATTTT. Protein: CASSPHPSGQPQHF.

The table lists this clonotype with many counts. This rearrangement joins TRBV7-2 to TRBJ1-4; the match to TRBD1 covers 8 bases. The CDR3 is made up of 15 amino acids. CDR1 SGHTA and CDR2 FQGNSA come from the germline V gene. The trim removed 5 bases at V and 0 bases at J, leaving 2 bases unmatched. The CDR3, as DNA: TGTGCCAGCAGCAAACAGGGGGCAACTAATGAAAAACTGTTTTTT. It specifies CASSKQGATNEKLFF.

This clonotype showed up many times. The chain is built from TRBV5-6 and TRBJ2-5; TRBD1 aligns across 9 bases. V shed 6 bases, J shed 4 bases, and the junction held 7 bases outside the gene matches. The CDR3 spans 14 residues. Germline-derived CDR1 and CDR2 are SGHDT and YYEEEE. Here the CDR3 DNA reads TGTGCCAGCACCGACGGGACAGGGAGAGAGACCCAGTACTTC. It translates to CASTDGTGRETQYF.

This clonotype was detected ten times or more. The chain couples TRBV29-1 to TRBJ2-1, with a weak D call TRBD1 (6 bases). Trimming removed 1 base at V and 5 bases at J, with 12 bases between. Germline values: CDR1 SQVTM, CDR2 ANQGSEA. The CDR3 runs to 14 residues. The CDR3 DNA reads TGCAGCGTTGAAGGCCAGGGGATCCACAATGAGCAGTTCTTC. It translates to CSVEGQGIHNEQFF.

This clonotype showed up many times. The chain links TRBV29-1 to TRBJ1-1, with D possibly TRBD1 on 6 matching bases. The germline CDR1 and CDR2 sequences are SQVTM and ANQGSEA. Between the trimmed V and J ends, which lost 8 bases and 7 bases, there was a span of 17 bases. The CDR3 extends over 12 amino acids. The CDR3 sequence is CSLLSGAGEAFF. The CDR3 DNA sequence: TGCAGCCTACTTTCAGGGGCGGGTGAAGCTTTCTTT.

The sample holds many counts of this clonotype. The chain couples TRBV6-2 or TRBV6-3 to TRBJ2-7; D is unresolved. The length of the CDR3 is 16 residues. CDR1 MNHEY and CDR2 SVGEGT come from the germline V gene. V was pared by 0 bases and J by 1 base, with 13 bases between. The CDR3 DNA reads TGTGCCAGCAGTTACTCAAACGTCACCCAATCCTACGAGCAGTACTTC. As protein: CASSYSNVTQSYEQYF.

This clonotype was counted many times. The chain recombines TRBV29-1 with TRBJ1-2; 10 bases are shared with TRBD1. The CDR3 is 15 amino acids. Germline CDR1 is SQVTM and CDR2 is ANQGSEA. The J segment lost 5 bases and the V segment lost 5 bases, leaving 11 bases of the junction unmatched. The CDR3 DNA is TGCAGCGTTCGGGTCCCGGGACAGGGGTGGTATGGCTACACCTTC. Its translation: CSVRVPGQGWYGYTF.

On this clonotype itself: Being one base from a much bigger clone, this may be a read error. The V and J genes are TRBV20-1 and TRBJ2-1, with D tentatively TRBD2 (5 bases). Germline CDR1 and CDR2: DFQATT and SNEGSKA (reference sequence). The CDR3 has 16 residues. The chain's CDR3 is CCARDGIGNNYNEQFF. In DNA form, the CDR3 reads TGCTGTGCTAGAGATGGAATCGGGAACAACTACAATGAGCAGTTCTTC.

This clonotype was observed at least ten times. The CDR3 bases are TGTGCCAGCAGTGAATCGTGGGGGTCCTACGAGCAGTACTTC. Translating it yields CASSESWGSYEQYF. The gene calls are TRBV25-1 and TRBJ2-7; TRBD1 or TRBD2 may be the D gene (5 bases each). Germline CDR1 reads MGHDK; CDR2 reads SYGVNS. The CDR3 sequence is 14 residues long. Trimming cost V 1 base and J 1 base, with 8 bases left between them.